This passage covers 24 T cell receptor beta chains from one sample sequenced in a study of breast tumors, draining lymph nodes, adjacent tissues. TCRdb re-analysed the multiplex PCR reads in MiXCR, keeping a single row per CDR3 protein. The table has about 270,000 distinct CDR3 sequences, under 35% seen once; the top ten hold over 0.95%. Breast cancer patients provided tissue from their axillary draining lymph nodes. Input material: axillary lymph node tissue. All receptors derive from a female donor with breast cancer. Some clones in this sample may be carry-over from other donors' samples.

This chain joins TRBV7-9 and TRBJ1-1, with D unresolved. Per the germline V gene, CDR1 is SEHNR and CDR2 is FQNEAQ (reference sequence). Trimming stripped 3 bases from V and 1 base from J, with 9 bases between. The CDR3 has 14 amino acids. In nucleotides, the CDR3 is TGTGCCAGCAGCTTGATCCAAAGGAACACTGAAGCTTTCTTT. Amino acid sequence: CASSLIQRNTEAFF.

In this sample, this clonotype turned up many times. The V call is TRBV19, the J call TRBJ2-7; 7 bases align to TRBD1. Trimming removed 4 bases from V and 5 bases from J; junction bases left unmatched: 11. Germline V gene sequence: CDR1 LNHDA, CDR2 SQIVND (reference sequence). This CDR3 has 15 residues. In nucleotides, the CDR3 is TGTGCCAGTAGTACAGGGACAGCTCCATACAACGAGCAGTACTTC. It is translated as CASSTGTAPYNEQYF.

This clonotype was detected many times. The chain has TRBV9 and TRBJ2-1; 10 bases align to TRBD2. Trimming at V came to 1 base and at J to 7 bases, leaving 5 bases not matched to a gene. The CDR3 is 15 amino acids. Germline loops: CDR1 SGDLS, CDR2 YYNGEE. The CDR3 DNA sequence: TGTGCCAGCAGCGTATCTAGCGGGAGCGGGAATGAGCAGTTCTTC. Amino acids: CASSVSSGSGNEQFF.

This clonotype was detected many times. The chain recombines TRBV7-8 with TRBJ2-6, with D hard to call. The V gene lost 3 bases and the J gene lost 0 bases, with 6 bases spanning the gap. CDR1 is SGHVS and CDR2 is FQNEAQ in the germline V gene. The CDR3 consists of 15 residues. The DNA for the CDR3 is TGTGCCAGCAGCTTTACCATCTCTGGGGCCAACGTCCTGACTTTC. It encodes CASSFTISGANVLTF.

This clonotype has a count of ten or more. This chain links TRBV10-3 with TRBJ2-2; TRBD1 matches 7 bases. J gave up 7 bases and V 7 bases, and 15 bases lay outside the gene matches. Germline-derived CDR1 and CDR2 are ENHRY and SYGVKD. CDR3 length: 16 amino acids. The CDR3 is CAITRDSPATGGELFF. The CDR3 DNA reads as TGTGCCATCACAAGGGACAGTCCTGCTACCGGCGGGGAGCTGTTTTTT.

This clonotype was found many times. The chain couples TRBV7-6 to TRBJ2-2; no firm D call. Trimming removed 1 base at V and 6 bases at J, with 21 bases between. This CDR3 is built from 18 residues. The germline V gene encodes CDR1 SGHVS and CDR2 FNYEAQ. The CDR3 region is CASSLGRRGSIQAGELFF. DNA of the CDR3: TGTGCCAGCAGCTTAGGGCGCCGCGGCTCCATTCAGGCCGGGGAGCTGTTTTTT.

This clonotype has a count of ten or more. The genes are TRBV5-1 and TRBJ2-7; D unclear. V gave up 1 base and J gave up 3 bases, with 8 bases separating them. The germline V gene has CDR1 SGHRS and CDR2 YFSETQ. The CDR3 length is 13 residues. CDR3 DNA: TGCGCCAGCAGCTTGTGGTTCCGCTACGAGCAGTACTTC. It specifies CASSLWFRYEQYF.

This clonotype appeared many times. This chain connects TRBV12-3 or TRBV12-4 to TRBJ2-1; 10 nucleotides line up with TRBD2. The V gene end was trimmed by 8 bases and the J gene end by 4 bases; junction bases not matched to a gene: 8. The CDR3 contains 15 residues. The DNA of the CDR3 is TGTGCCAGCCACTTTCTAGCGGGAGCTTACAATGAGCAGTTCTTC. It encodes CASHFLAGAYNEQFF.

On this clonotype itself: A much larger clone sits a single nucleotide away, making a read error possible. Given the absence of the conserved phenylalanine or tryptophan at the CDR3 end, a read error is likely. The chain combines TRBV20-1 with TRBJ2-1, with D perhaps matching TRBD1 (6 bases). This CDR3 comprises 11 residues. Germline CDR1 DFQATT, CDR2 SNEGSKA (reference sequence). V shed 5 bases and J shed 8 bases, with 10 bases lying between them. CDR3 bases: TGCAGTGCTCTTCAGGGGTATGAGCAGTTCCTC. Amino acid sequence: CSALQGYEQFL.

The chain uses TRBV28 and TRBJ2-3; the match to TRBD1 covers 7 bases. The germline V gene encodes CDR1 MDHEN and CDR2 SYDVKM. J gave up 11 bases and V 3 bases, and 26 bases lay outside the gene matches. This CDR3 has 19 amino acids. This CDR3 is CASSFVPPLTGVRTDEQYF. The CDR3 DNA is TGTGCCAGCAGTTTTGTTCCGCCGCTAACAGGGGTACGCACAGATGAGCAGTATTTT.

This clonotype came up a few times. The rearrangement uses TRBV6-5 and TRBJ2-2; TRBD1 aligns across 10 bases. The CDR3 totals 16 residues. Losses at the gene ends were 8 bases for V and 6 bases for J; bases not matched to a gene: 12. Germline V gives CDR1 MNHEY, CDR2 SVGAGI. CDR3 coding DNA: TGTGCCAGCCGTGACGGGAGACAGGGGGCTTCCGGGGAGCTGTTTTTT. Its protein product is CASRDGRQGASGELFF.

This clonotype occurred many times. The gene calls are TRBV4-1 and TRBJ2-3; D call uncertain. Germline V gives CDR1 MGHRA, CDR2 YSYEKL. The CDR3 length is 15 residues. Trimming removed 0 bases at V and 1 base at J, with 8 bases between. This CDR3 is CASSQDTDRTDTQYF. In nucleotides, the CDR3 is TGCGCCAGCAGCCAAGATACAGATCGCACAGATACGCAGTATTTT.

This clonotype came up many times. The chain couples TRBV29-1 to TRBJ2-3; D is perhaps TRBD1 or TRBD2 (5 bases each). V was pared by 5 bases and J by 2 bases, with 14 bases between. CDR3 length: 14 amino acids. Germline V gene sequence: CDR1 SQVTM, CDR2 ANQGSEA. DNA for the CDR3: TGCAGCGTTACCGGGACCCTTGACACAGATACGCAGTATTTT. Translation: CSVTGTLDTDTQYF.

Details on this clonotype: This may arise from a read error, as a much more abundant clone is one base away. This rearrangement joins TRBV4-1 to TRBJ2-1; 7 nucleotides align to TRBD1. Germline CDR1 and CDR2: MGHRA and YSYEKL. The CDR3 loop spans 15 amino acids. CDR3 protein: CAGSQDGDSYNEQFF. The CDR3 coding sequence is TGTGCCGGCAGCCAAGATGGGGACAGTTACAATGAGCAGTTCTTC.

This clonotype was seen at least ten times. The gene calls are TRBV5-8 and TRBJ2-1; 14 nucleotides align to TRBD2. Per the germline V gene, CDR1 is SGHTS and CDR2 is YDEGEE. This CDR3 is 15 amino acids long. J lost 8 bases, V lost 3 bases, and 4 bases had no gene match. CDR3 coding DNA: TGTGCCAGCAGCTCGGGACTAGCGGGAGCGGATGAGCAGTTCTTC. Its translation is CASSSGLAGADEQFF.

This clonotype was counted many times. The gene calls are TRBV6-4 and TRBJ2-3, with D hard to call. V was pared by 7 bases and J by 6 bases, with 17 bases between. Per the germline V gene, CDR1 is MRHNA and CDR2 is SNTAGT. The CDR3 contains 14 residues. The CDR3 DNA sequence: TGTGCCAGCACTCTTGGCGGCGCTGGGGATACGCAGTATTTT. Residues: CASTLGGAGDTQYF.

Turning to this clonotype: One junction end does not reproduce the germline sequence, and a read error may be involved. The chain joins TRBV15 to TRBJ2-5; either TRBD1 or TRBD2 may supply D (5 bases each). The germline CDR1 and CDR2 sequences are LNHNV and YYDKDF (reference sequence). The CDR3 contains 15 residues. The CDR3 loop is CAASRGSGSLVAQYF. The CDR3 bases are TGTGCCGCCAGCAGAGGGTCAGGGTCCTTAGTGGCCCAGTACTTC.

Regarding this clonotype: This may be a read error, as it is one base from a much larger clone. V usage is TRBV6-1 and J usage is TRBJ1-5; no definite D call. The CDR3 has 13 amino acids. Deletions cut 3 bases from V and 9 bases from J, with 12 bases between. Germline CDR1 reads MNHNS; CDR2 reads SASEGT. The CDR3 sequence: CASSDVGDRPQHF. The CDR3 nucleotides are TGTGCCAGCAGTGATGTCGGGGATCGGCCCCAGCATTTT.

In this sample, this clonotype turned up many times. V usage is TRBV7-8 and J usage is TRBJ2-1; no clear D. Germline CDR1 is SGHVS and CDR2 is FQNEAQ. There are 13 residues in the CDR3. V was clipped by 5 bases and J by 2 bases, with 7 bases between them. CDR3 bases: TGTGCCAGCAGCCCACAGACCTACAATGAGCAGTTCTTC. Translating gives CASSPQTYNEQFF.

This clonotype was counted once. V usage is TRBV29-1 and J usage is TRBJ1-2; TRBD1 matches 10 bases. There are 15 residues in the CDR3. CDR1 SQVTM and CDR2 ANQGSEA come from the germline V gene. The V gene end was trimmed by 3 bases and the J gene end by 5 bases; junction bases not matched to a gene: 9. CDR3 amino acids: CSVDEGGTGVYGYTF. The CDR3 coding sequence is TGCAGCGTTGATGAGGGGGGGACAGGGGTATATGGCTACACCTTC.

This clonotype showed up many times. This chain uses TRBV7-2 with TRBJ1-2; 7 bases agree with TRBD1. Trimming took 8 bases from V and 8 from J; bases not matched to a gene: 14. Germline CDR1 SGHTA, CDR2 FQGNSA. The CDR3 consists of 14 residues. The CDR3 spells CASSFRRTGGGYTF. CDR3 DNA: TGTGCCAGCTCTTTCCGGCGGACAGGCGGGGGCTACACCTTC.

This clonotype appeared many times. The chain recombines TRBV24-1 with TRBJ2-1; D is ambiguous. There are 14 residues in the CDR3. The V end was cut by 9 bases, the J end by 7 bases, with 18 bases between. Per the germline V gene, CDR1 is KGHDR and CDR2 is SFDVKD. CDR3 DNA sequence: TGTGCCACCGCCGGACCCCACCCTTGGAATGAGCAGTTCTTC. Translated, it gives CATAGPHPWNEQFF.

Regarding this clonotype: This may be a read error, as it is one base from a much larger clone. The rearrangement uses TRBV11-2 and TRBJ2-3; D is unresolved. CDR1 is SGHAT and CDR2 is FQNNGV in the germline V gene. The CDR3 runs 13 residues. CDR3 in amino acids: CASSLGNTDMQYF. CDR3 sequence (DNA): TGTGCCAGCAGCTTAGGCAACACAGATATGCAGTATTTT.

This clonotype has only one observation. A read error may explain this, as a much larger clone is one base away. The chain recombines TRBV5-5 with TRBJ2-3; TRBD2 matches 7 bases. Germline CDR1 SGHKS, CDR2 YYEKEE (reference sequence). The length of the CDR3 is 17 residues. V lost 4 bases to trimming and J lost 4 bases; unmatched junction nucleotides: 15. The CDR3 coding sequence is TGTGCCAGCAGCGTTGTCGTGGCGGGGGAATGGGCAGATACGCAGTATTTT. Its protein product is CASSVVVAGEWADTQYF.